This entry lists 22 T cell receptor beta chains sequenced from one sample in a study of cytomegalovirus exposure and HLA in healthy donors. The PCR contained 60 Vbeta and 13 Jbeta primers. Using immunoSEQ multiplex PCR, the repertoire was profiled, and TCRdb retains in-frame clones only, with some absent. The table has 140,000 or so clones, 80% to 85% seen once; the top ten hold approximately 1.1%. Source material: PBMCs. These receptors were collected from a female donor in good health and CMV-seronegative.

The chain combines TRBV27 with TRBJ2-7; tentatively, D is TRBD2 (5 bases). This CDR3 spans 13 amino acids. With 4 bases removed from V and 7 bases from J, the gap between germline ends came to 14 bases. The germline V gene encodes CDR1 MNHEY and CDR2 SMNVEV (reference sequence). Written as DNA, the CDR3 is TGTGCCAGCAGTTCCATTGATGGCGGGGAGCAGTACTTC. It is translated as CASSSIDGGEQYF.

The rearrangement joins TRBV14 to TRBJ2-7; TRBD2 agrees at 13 bases. Germline loops: CDR1 SGHDN, CDR2 FVKESK. CDR3 size: 17 residues. The V and J ends lost 1 base and 6 bases, in that order; junction bases with no gene match: 9. DNA for the CDR3: TGTGCCAGCAGCCAAGGAGGCACGGGACTAGCGGGACTCGAGCAGTACTTC. Protein sequence: CASSQGGTGLAGLEQYF.

The V and J genes are TRBV28 and TRBJ2-7, with TRBD1 matching 8 bases. Germline assignment: CDR1 MDHEN and CDR2 SYDVKM. The CDR3 spans 14 residues. J lost 4 bases, V lost 8 bases, and 10 bases had no gene match. The CDR3 nucleotides are TGTGCCAGCCGCAAACAGGGGGTGGTATACGAGCAGTACTTC. The encoded protein is CASRKQGVVYEQYF.

In nucleotides, the CDR3 is TGTGCCAGCAGGGGGGGAAGTACGAGCAATCAGCCCCAGCATTTT. It translates to CASRGGSTSNQPQHF. V usage is TRBV6-6 and J usage is TRBJ1-5; D possibly corresponds to TRBD1 (5 bases). This CDR3 spans 15 amino acids. The V gene lost 6 bases and the J gene lost 1 base, with 13 bases spanning the gap. Germline-derived CDR1 and CDR2 are MNHNY and SVGAGI (reference sequence).

The genes are TRBV9 and TRBJ2-2; D not certain. The CDR3 has 13 amino acids. Germline loops: CDR1 SGDLS, CDR2 YYNGEE. V was pared by 0 bases and J by 4 bases, with 4 bases between. The CDR3 DNA is TGTGCCAGCAGCGTAGTTAGCACCGGGGAGCTGTTTTTT. This translates into CASSVVSTGELFF.

Only a few counts were recorded for this clone. The genes are TRBV19 and TRBJ2-3; maybe TRBD2 (5 bases). The ends were cut back, 5 bases at V and 3 bases at J, with 15 bases in the middle. The CDR3 totals 15 residues. The V gene's germline CDR1 is LNHDA and CDR2 SQIVND (reference sequence). CDR3 bases: TGTGCCAGTAGTCCCGGACGCCCGGGGACAGATACGCAGTATTTT. Its protein is CASSPGRPGTDTQYF.

This clone has just one count. The V gene is TRBV29-1, the J gene TRBJ2-1; TRBD1 matches 10 bases. This CDR3 is built from 14 residues. V lost 2 bases to trimming and J lost 6 bases; unmatched junction nucleotides: 4. Per the germline V gene, CDR1 is SQVTM and CDR2 is ANQGSEA. CDR3 sequence reads: CSVEKGTGVNEQFF. CDR3 nucleotides: TGCAGCGTTGAAAAGGGGACAGGGGTCAATGAGCAGTTCTTC.

This clone has just one count. This sequence joins TRBV28 and TRBJ2-7, with unresolved D. This CDR3 region has 14 residues. V was trimmed by 4 bases and J by 7 bases, leaving 17 bases between them. Germline CDR1 reads MDHEN; CDR2 reads SYDVKM. The CDR3 bases are TGTGCCAGCAGTTCTGTCCCAGGAACGGAAGAGCAGTACTTC. Amino acids: CASSSVPGTEEQYF.

This sequence joins TRBV4-1 and TRBJ2-7; 7 bases map to TRBD1. This CDR3 spans 17 amino acids. Germline loops: CDR1 MGHRA, CDR2 YSYEKL. The V and J ends lost 1 base and 0 bases, in that order; junction bases with no gene match: 9. The CDR3 reads CASSQAPTGSTSYEQYF. Here the CDR3 DNA reads TGCGCCAGCAGCCAAGCCCCGACAGGGTCCACCTCCTACGAGCAGTACTTC.

The chain employs TRBV6-5 and TRBJ2-1, with 11 bases aligning to TRBD1. The CDR3 loop spans 15 amino acids. The J segment lost 4 bases and the V segment lost 4 bases, leaving 3 bases of the junction unmatched. Looked up from germline, CDR1 is MNHEY and CDR2 is SVGAGI. CDR3 in DNA: TGTGCCAGCAGTTTCGGACAGGGGGCGTACAATGAGCAGTTCTTC. This translates into CASSFGQGAYNEQFF.

The chain joins TRBV20-1 to TRBJ2-5; no definite D call. The CDR3 consists of 10 residues. CDR1 DFQATT and CDR2 SNEGSKA come from the germline V gene (reference sequence). V shed 3 bases and J shed 5 bases, with 4 bases lying between them. CDR3 amino acids: CSARRETQYF. CDR3 DNA: TGCAGTGCTAGGAGGGAGACCCAGTACTTC.

The V and J genes are TRBV7-2 and TRBJ2-7; 7 bases fit TRBD2. Germline-derived CDR1 and CDR2 are SGHTA and FQGNSA. V shed 5 bases and J 1 base; nucleotides not matched to a gene: 8. This CDR3 is built from 15 residues. The CDR3, as DNA: TGTGCCAGCAGCCCCGGGCTAGCGGCATCCTACGAGCAGTACTTC. It specifies CASSPGLAASYEQYF.

The chain employs TRBV6-4 and TRBJ1-1, with D uncertain. V lost 3 bases, J lost 4 bases, and 12 bases lay in between. Germline CDR1 reads MRHNA; CDR2 reads SNTAGT. The CDR3 is 14 amino acids. CDR3: CASSEGTRGTEAFF. In DNA, the CDR3 is TGTGCCAGCAGTGAAGGAACGAGAGGCACTGAAGCTTTCTTT.

J is TRBJ1-1 and V is TRBV30; D may be TRBD1 (5 bases). The CDR3 has 13 residues. Germline V CDR1 and CDR2: GTSNPN, SVGIG (reference sequence). The germline V and J ends were trimmed by 0 bases and 5 bases, with 10 bases remaining between them. The CDR3 DNA reads TGTGCCTGGAGTGTAGGAGGGGTGACTGAAGCTTTCTTT. Translation gives CAWSVGGVTEAFF.

As for this clone: Other nucleotide sequences in the sample specify the same CDR3. This chain uses TRBV27 with TRBJ2-7; 10 bases match TRBD2. Germline-derived CDR1 and CDR2 are MNHEY and SMNVEV (reference sequence). The V and J ends lost 4 bases and 7 bases, in that order; junction bases with no gene match: 10. The CDR3 is made up of 15 amino acids. The CDR3 bases are TGTGCCAGCAGTTCGCAGGGACTAGCGCGATATGAGCAGTACTTC. Protein: CASSSQGLARYEQYF.

This CDR3 reads CASSHRVGTEAFF. The CDR3 coding sequence is TGTGCCAGCAGTCACAGGGTGGGCACTGAAGCTTTCTTT. The rearrangement uses TRBV6-5 and TRBJ1-1; D is perhaps TRBD1 (6 bases). The V end was cut by 5 bases, the J end by 4 bases, with 11 bases between. Germline loops: CDR1 MNHEY, CDR2 SVGAGI. The CDR3 extends over 13 amino acids.

The gene calls are TRBV6-5 and TRBJ1-1; D not resolved. Germline V lookup: CDR1 MNHEY, CDR2 SVGAGI. V lost 2 bases to trimming and J lost 5 bases, with 18 bases between them. The CDR3 sequence is 16 residues long. CDR3 in amino acids: CASSYLRPEVGTEAFF. CDR3 sequence (DNA): TGTGCCAGCAGTTACCTTCGGCCAGAGGTGGGTACTGAAGCTTTCTTT.

V and J are TRBV28 and TRBJ2-1; TRBD2 agrees at 9 bases. The trim removed 5 bases at V and 9 bases at J, leaving 17 bases unmatched. Per the germline V gene, CDR1 is MDHEN and CDR2 is SYDVKM. The CDR3 consists of 17 residues. CDR3 DNA: TGTGCCAGCAGTGGGCCGCGGGGTAGCGGGAGTAGATTTGAGCAGTTCTTC. This sequence encodes CASSGPRGSGSRFEQFF.

J is TRBJ2-7 and V is TRBV28; TRBD1 matches at 10 bases. Trimming took 6 bases from V and 1 from J; bases not matched to a gene: 3. This CDR3 is built from 14 residues. CDR1 MDHEN and CDR2 SYDVKM come from the germline V gene. The CDR3 DNA reads as TGTGCCAGCAGCGACAGGGGGCTATCCTACGAGCAGTACTTC. It encodes CASSDRGLSYEQYF.

This clone was counted only a few times. This chain connects TRBV6-6 to TRBJ2-3, with TRBD2 matching over 11 bases. This CDR3 has 15 residues. V lost 5 bases, J lost 3 bases, and 4 bases stayed unmatched. Germline loops: CDR1 MNHNY, CDR2 SVGAGI (reference sequence). CDR3 sequence (DNA): TGTGCCAGCAGTCAGGGACTAGCGGTAACAGATACGCAGTATTTT. Translation: CASSQGLAVTDTQYF.

The V gene is TRBV4-1, the J gene TRBJ2-5; D is unclear. The DNA end is more similar to TRBJ2-7, so the J call may be wrong. The CDR3 runs to 13 residues. The germline CDR1 and CDR2 sequences are MGHRA and YSYEKL. Here the CDR3 DNA reads TGCGCCAGCAGCCAAAACCCTCTCTACGAGCAGTACTTC. Amino acids: CASSQNPLYEQYF.

The rearrangement uses TRBV6-5 and TRBJ1-4, with a tentative D call TRBD1 (5 bases). CDR1 and CDR2 from the germline V gene are MNHEY and SVGAGI. V gave up 4 bases and J gave up 7 bases, with 13 bases separating them. The CDR3 loop spans 14 amino acids. The CDR3 loop reads CASSLRAQGEKLFF. CDR3 DNA: TGTGCCAGCAGTTTAAGGGCCCAGGGTGAAAAACTGTTTTTT.